This T cell receptor (beta chain) was profiled in a study of cytomegalovirus exposure and HLA in healthy donors. This CDR3 has 17 residues. V lost 2 bases to trimming and J lost 4 bases; unmatched junction nucleotides: 12. Germline V gives CDR1 SNHLY, CDR2 FYNNEI. Profiling relied on immunoSEQ multiplex PCR, and the TCRdb table lists in-frame clones only, not all of them. The profile shows fewer than 100,000 clones, more than 75% of them singletons. The V call is TRBV2, the J call TRBJ2-3; 7 bases map to TRBD2. The sequencing sample was made of PBMCs. This clonotype originated in a man between 25 and 39 years old in good health and CMV-seronegative. The CDR3 region is CASSEPLFSGSADTQYF. The CDR3 DNA reads TGTGCCAGCAGTGAACCGTTATTTAGCGGGTCGGCAGATACGCAGTATTTT.